This T cell receptor (beta chain) originates from a study of cytomegalovirus exposure and HLA in healthy donors. Study-level information: A subsequent analysis reported that the 95 to 150 validation repertoires were produced on the same platform that had also been used for the 666 first-cohort repertoires. Notes on the study in general: As was reported, the classifier diagnosed cytomegalovirus status with high specificity and sensitivity.

Losses at the gene ends were 4 bases for V and 4 bases for J; bases not matched to a gene: 11. The CDR3 consists of 16 residues. Germline CDR1 is SGDLS and CDR2 is YYNGEE. For this clone: No antigen is known for it.

Produced via immunoSEQ multiplex PCR; TCRdb's table is partial and in-frame only. The sample holds 150,000 to 160,000 clones; about 86% are singletons and the top ten take 2% to 2.5%. The donors were part of the validation cohort of roughly 130 subjects. That cohort was separate from the first cohort, which comprised 700 or so subjects. The sample taken for sequencing was PBMCs. This receptor was taken from a human donor in good health. The chain couples TRBV9 to TRBJ1-2, with 9 bases identical to TRBD1. The CDR3 spells CASSFRDRDQIYGYTF. DNA of the CDR3: TGTGCCAGCAGCTTCCGGGACAGGGATCAAATCTATGGCTACACCTTC.